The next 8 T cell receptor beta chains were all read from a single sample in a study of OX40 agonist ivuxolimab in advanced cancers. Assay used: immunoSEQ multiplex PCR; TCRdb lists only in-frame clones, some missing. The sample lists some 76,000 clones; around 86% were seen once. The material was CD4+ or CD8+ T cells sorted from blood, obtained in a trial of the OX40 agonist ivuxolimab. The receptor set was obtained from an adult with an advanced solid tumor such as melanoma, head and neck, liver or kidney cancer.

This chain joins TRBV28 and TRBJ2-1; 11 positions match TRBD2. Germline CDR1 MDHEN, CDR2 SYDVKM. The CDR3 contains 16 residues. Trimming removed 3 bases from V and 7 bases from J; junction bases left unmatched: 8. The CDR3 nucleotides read TGTGCCAGCAGTTTTATAGCGGGGGGGCCTGGGAATGAGCAGTTCTTC. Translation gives CASSFIAGGPGNEQFF.

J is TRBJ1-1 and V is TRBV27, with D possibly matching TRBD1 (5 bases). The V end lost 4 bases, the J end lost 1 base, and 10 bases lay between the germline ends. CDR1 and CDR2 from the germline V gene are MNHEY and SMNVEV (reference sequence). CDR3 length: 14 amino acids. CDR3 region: CASSSPGGNTEAFF. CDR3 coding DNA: TGTGCCAGCAGTTCCCCGGGGGGGAACACTGAAGCTTTCTTT.

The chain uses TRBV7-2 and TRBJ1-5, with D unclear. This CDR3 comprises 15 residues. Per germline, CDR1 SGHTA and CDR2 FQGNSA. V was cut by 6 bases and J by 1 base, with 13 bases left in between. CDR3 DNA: TGTGCCAGCAGTTCCCGGGGTGGCAGCAATCAGCCCCAGCATTTT. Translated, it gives CASSSRGGSNQPQHF.

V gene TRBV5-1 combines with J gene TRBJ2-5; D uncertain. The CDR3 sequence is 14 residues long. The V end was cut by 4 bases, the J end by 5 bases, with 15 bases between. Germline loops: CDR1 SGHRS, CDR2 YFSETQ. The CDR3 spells CASSPIDGSETQYF. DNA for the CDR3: TGCGCCAGCAGCCCTATAGATGGTTCGGAGACCCAGTACTTC.

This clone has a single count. This chain's CDR3 is CASSPGSESYEQYF. The DNA for the CDR3 is TGTGCCAGCTCTCCAGGGTCGGAGTCCTACGAGCAGTACTTC. The chain carries TRBV18 and TRBJ2-7, with a weak D call TRBD1 (5 bases). Germline CDR1 reads KGHSH; CDR2 reads LQKENI. V lost 6 bases to trimming and J lost 1 base, with 13 bases between them. The CDR3 length is 14 residues.

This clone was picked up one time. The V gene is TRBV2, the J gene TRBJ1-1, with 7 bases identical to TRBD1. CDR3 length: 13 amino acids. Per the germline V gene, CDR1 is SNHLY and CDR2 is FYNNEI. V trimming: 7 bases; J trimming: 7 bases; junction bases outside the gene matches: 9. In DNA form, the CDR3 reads TGTGCCAGCAATGGAAAACAGGGGCATGAAGCTTTCTTT. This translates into CASNGKQGHEAFF.

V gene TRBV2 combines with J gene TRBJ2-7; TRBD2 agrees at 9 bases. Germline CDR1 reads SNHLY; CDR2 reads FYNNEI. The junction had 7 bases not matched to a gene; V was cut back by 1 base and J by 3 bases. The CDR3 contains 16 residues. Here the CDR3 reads CASSEDLSGRNYEQYF. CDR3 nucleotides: TGTGCCAGCAGTGAAGACCTTAGCGGGAGAAACTACGAGCAGTACTTC.

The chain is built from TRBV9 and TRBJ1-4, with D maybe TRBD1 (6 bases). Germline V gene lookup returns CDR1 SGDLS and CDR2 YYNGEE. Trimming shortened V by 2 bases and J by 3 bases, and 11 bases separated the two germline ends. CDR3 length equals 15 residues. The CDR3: CASSVWDTPNEKLFF. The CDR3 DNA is TGTGCCAGCAGCGTCTGGGACACCCCTAATGAAAAACTGTTTTTT.